The T cell receptor beta chain under discussion was sequenced for a study of blood T cell repertoires in COVID-19. Study-wide context: Both acute and convalescent COVID-19 samples were obtained from the United States, Italy and Spain. From T cells, B-cell-depleted T cells, or PBMCs came the material, which was cDNA or gDNA.

This CDR3 has 16 residues. The ends were cut back, 1 base at V and 2 bases at J, with 15 bases in the middle. Authors' methods: Amplification of reference gene primers was used by the study to estimate nucleated cell counts. Clones were read by immunoSEQ multiplex PCR, and TCRdb kept only the in-frame ones, dropping some. V, J and clone size are those of that table, while D and trimming were read from the DNA. The sample lists roughly 120,000 clones, approximately 80% seen once, with 7.9% in the top ten. This TCR derives from a human donor in a cohort sampled during active COVID-19. V gene TRBV23-1 combines with J gene TRBJ2-7, with D tentatively TRBD1 (6 bases). TRBV23-1 is an open reading frame whose function is uncertain. Sample: peripheral blood. This CDR3 reads CASSQFSGQHTYEQYF. The CDR3 DNA reads TGCGCCAGCAGTCAATTCTCAGGACAGCACACCTACGAGCAGTACTTC.